This T cell receptor beta chain was captured by sequencing in a study of early T cells in non-severe SARS-CoV-2 infection. Findings of the study overall: Matching with VDJdb favored anti-spike CD8 responses (missing private and CD4 specificities).

Trimming cost V 5 bases and J 8 bases, with 9 bases left between them. The germline V gene encodes CDR1 KGHSH and CDR2 LQKENI. The CDR3 has 12 residues. Individual cDNA molecules were tagged with unique molecular identifiers. A single record per CDR3 protein comes from TCRdb applying MiXCR to the 5' RACE reads. The table includes 55,000 to 65,000 distinct CDR3 sequences, over 13% detected once. Notes on this clonotype: Its antigen is currently unknown.

This TCR came from an adult who was a healthcare worker with PCR-confirmed SARS-CoV-2 infection or an uninfected control (not recorded which). This sequence joins TRBV18 and TRBJ1-4, with D unclear. The sequenced sample was whole blood, obtained at baseline. The CDR3: CASSSAWEKLFF. CDR3 in DNA: TGTGCCAGCTCAAGCGCTTGGGAAAAACTGTTTTTT.